Listed below are T cell receptor beta chains from one sample, sequenced in a study of cytomegalovirus exposure and HLA in healthy donors. This table comes from immunoSEQ multiplex PCR, and its TCRdb copy is limited to in-frame clones, with some not included. Its clone listing holds about 55,000 clones. Sample: PBMCs. These TCRs come from an older woman in good health and CMV-seropositive. CDR3s include the opening cysteine and the closing phenylalanine or tryptophan. Fields, in order: V gene, CDR3 protein.

v_call: TRBV11-2; cdr3_aa: CASSPQGVSTDTQYF
v_call: TRBV6-5; cdr3_aa: CASSSRGVTRGEKLFF
v_call: TRBV2; cdr3_aa: CASSSTGQGVETQYF
v_call: TRBV7-2; cdr3_aa: CASSSPQGYNSPLHF
v_call: TRBV6-5; cdr3_aa: CASSYGTSRTDKQYF
v_call: TRBV5-1; cdr3_aa: CASSFSGLVTDTQYF
v_call: TRBV7-2; cdr3_aa: CASSSRTASNTEAFF
v_call: TRBV5-4; cdr3_aa: CASSLEGLGDYGYTF
v_call: TRBV4-2; cdr3_aa: CASSRRTDTGELFF
v_call: TRBV7-9; cdr3_aa: CASSLAAGYGYTF
v_call: TRBV4-1; cdr3_aa: CASSRILGTGDRNSPLHF
v_call: TRBV7-2; cdr3_aa: CASSTRQGADTQYF
v_call: TRBV29-1; cdr3_aa: CSVGTRDRDLGYTF
v_call: TRBV10-3; cdr3_aa: CAISQGRVNQPQHF